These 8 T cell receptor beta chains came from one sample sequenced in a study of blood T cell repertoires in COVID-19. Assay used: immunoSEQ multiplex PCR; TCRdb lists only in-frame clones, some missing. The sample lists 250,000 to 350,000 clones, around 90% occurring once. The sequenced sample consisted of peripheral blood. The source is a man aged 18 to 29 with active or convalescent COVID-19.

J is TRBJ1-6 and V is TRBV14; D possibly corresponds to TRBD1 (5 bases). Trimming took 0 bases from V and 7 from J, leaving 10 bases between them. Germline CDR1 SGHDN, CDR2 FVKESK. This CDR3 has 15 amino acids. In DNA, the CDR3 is TGTGCCAGCAGCCAAGATAGGGGCGTGAATTCACCCCTCCACTTT. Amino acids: CASSQDRGVNSPLHF.

The CDR3 region has the DNA TGTGCCAGTAGTATACGAGCTCAAGCGATGGCCCAGCCCCAGCATTTT. This codes for CASSIRAQAMAQPQHF. The V call is TRBV19, the J call TRBJ1-5; the D is unclear. V was cut by 2 bases and J by 7 bases, with 18 bases left in between. This CDR3 is 16 amino acids long. Germline CDR1 and CDR2: LNHDA and SQIVND (reference sequence). Full variable domain (outside the CDR3, taken from reference TRBV19 and TRBJ1-5): DGGITQSPKYLFRKEGQNVTLSCEQNLNHDAMYWYRQDPGQGLRLIYYSQIVNDFQKGDIAEGYSVSREKKESFPLTVTSAQKNPTAFYLCASSIRAQAMAQPQHFGDGTRLSIL.

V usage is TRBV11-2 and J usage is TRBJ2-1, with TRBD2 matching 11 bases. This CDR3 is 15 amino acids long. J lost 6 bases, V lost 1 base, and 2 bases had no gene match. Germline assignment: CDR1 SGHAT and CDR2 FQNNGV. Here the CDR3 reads CASSLGLAGSNEQFF. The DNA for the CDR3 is TGTGCCAGCAGCTTAGGACTAGCGGGGTCCAATGAGCAGTTCTTC.

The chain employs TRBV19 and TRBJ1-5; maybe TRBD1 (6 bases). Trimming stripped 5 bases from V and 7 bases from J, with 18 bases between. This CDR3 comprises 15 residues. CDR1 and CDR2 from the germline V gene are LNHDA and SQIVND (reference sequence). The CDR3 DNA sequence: TGTGCCAGTAGTCGCGGGCCAGGGGTTCAACAGCCCCAGCATTTT. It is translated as CASSRGPGVQQPQHF.

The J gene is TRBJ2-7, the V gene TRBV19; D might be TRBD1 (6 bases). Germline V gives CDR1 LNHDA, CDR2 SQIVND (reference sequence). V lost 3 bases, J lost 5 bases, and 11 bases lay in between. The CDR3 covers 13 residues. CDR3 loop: CASSIPGAHEQYF. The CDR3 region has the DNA TGTGCCAGTAGTATTCCAGGGGCCCACGAGCAGTACTTC.

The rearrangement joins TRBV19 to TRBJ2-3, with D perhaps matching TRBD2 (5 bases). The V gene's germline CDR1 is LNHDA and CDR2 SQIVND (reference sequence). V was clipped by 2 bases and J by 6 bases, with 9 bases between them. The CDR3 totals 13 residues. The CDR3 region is CASSINPGDTQYF. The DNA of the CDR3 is TGTGCCAGTAGTATAAACCCGGGGGATACGCAGTATTTT.

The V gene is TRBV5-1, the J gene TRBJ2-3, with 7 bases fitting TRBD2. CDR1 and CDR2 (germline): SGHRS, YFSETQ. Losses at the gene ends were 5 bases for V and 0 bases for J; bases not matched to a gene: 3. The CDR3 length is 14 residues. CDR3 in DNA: TGCGCCAGCAGTGACGGGGGGAGCACAGATACGCAGTATTTT. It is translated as CASSDGGSTDTQYF.

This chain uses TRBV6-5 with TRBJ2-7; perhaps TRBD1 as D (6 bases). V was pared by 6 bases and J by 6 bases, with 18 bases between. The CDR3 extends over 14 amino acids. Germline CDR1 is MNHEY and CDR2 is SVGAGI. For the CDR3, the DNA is TGTGCCAGCAGACAAACGAGGACAGCCTCCGAGCAGTACTTC. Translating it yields CASRQTRTASEQYF.